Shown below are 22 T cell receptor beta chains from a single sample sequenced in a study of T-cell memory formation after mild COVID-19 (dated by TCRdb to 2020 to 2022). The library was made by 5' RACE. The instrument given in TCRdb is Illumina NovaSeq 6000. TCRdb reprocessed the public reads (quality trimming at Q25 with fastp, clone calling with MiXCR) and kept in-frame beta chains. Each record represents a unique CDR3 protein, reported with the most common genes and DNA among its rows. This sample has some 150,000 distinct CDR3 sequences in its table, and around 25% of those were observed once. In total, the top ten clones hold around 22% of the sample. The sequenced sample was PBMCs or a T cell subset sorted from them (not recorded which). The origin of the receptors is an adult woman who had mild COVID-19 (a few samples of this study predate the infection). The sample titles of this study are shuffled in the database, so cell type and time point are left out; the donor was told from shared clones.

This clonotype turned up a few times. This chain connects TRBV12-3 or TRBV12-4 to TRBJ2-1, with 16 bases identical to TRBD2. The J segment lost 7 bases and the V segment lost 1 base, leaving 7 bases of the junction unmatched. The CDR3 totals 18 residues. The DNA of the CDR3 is TGTGCCAGCAGTTTAGTGGGACTAGCGGGAGGGCCTGCGAATGAGCAGTTCTTC. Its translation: CASSLVGLAGGPANEQFF.

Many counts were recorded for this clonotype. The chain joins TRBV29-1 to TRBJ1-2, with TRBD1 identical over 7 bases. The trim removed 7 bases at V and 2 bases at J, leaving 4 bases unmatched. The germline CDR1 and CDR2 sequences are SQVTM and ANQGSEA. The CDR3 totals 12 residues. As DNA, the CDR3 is TGCAGCGCCCTGGGACAGAACTATGGCTACACCTTC. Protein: CSALGQNYGYTF.

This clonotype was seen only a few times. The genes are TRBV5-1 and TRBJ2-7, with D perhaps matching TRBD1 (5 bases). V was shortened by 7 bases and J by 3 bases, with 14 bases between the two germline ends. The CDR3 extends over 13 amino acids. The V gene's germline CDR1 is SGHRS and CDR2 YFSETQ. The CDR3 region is CASYPDSHYEQYF. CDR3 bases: TGCGCCAGCTACCCTGACAGCCACTACGAGCAGTACTTC.

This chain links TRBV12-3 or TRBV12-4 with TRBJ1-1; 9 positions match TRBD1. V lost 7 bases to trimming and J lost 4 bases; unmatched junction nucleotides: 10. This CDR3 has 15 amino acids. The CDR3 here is CASTPGTGSATEAFF. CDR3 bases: TGTGCCAGCACCCCCGGGACAGGGAGCGCCACTGAAGCTTTCTTT.

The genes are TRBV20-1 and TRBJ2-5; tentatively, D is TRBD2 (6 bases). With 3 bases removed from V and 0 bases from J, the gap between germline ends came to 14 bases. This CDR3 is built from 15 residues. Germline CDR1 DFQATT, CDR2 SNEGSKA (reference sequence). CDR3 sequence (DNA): TGCAGTGCTAGTAGCGGTGTGGGGGACCAAGAGACCCAGTACTTC. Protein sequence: CSASSGVGDQETQYF.

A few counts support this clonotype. The CDR3 nucleotides read TGTGCCAGCAGCCCGGGGATGGCGGGAGGTACAAACAATGAGCAGTTCTTC. Translating it yields CASSPGMAGGTNNEQFF. This sequence joins TRBV7-9 and TRBJ2-1; 8 bases are a match to TRBD2. V was clipped by 5 bases and J by 5 bases; unmatched bases: 14. CDR3 length: 17 amino acids. The germline V gene encodes CDR1 SEHNR and CDR2 FQNEAQ (reference sequence).

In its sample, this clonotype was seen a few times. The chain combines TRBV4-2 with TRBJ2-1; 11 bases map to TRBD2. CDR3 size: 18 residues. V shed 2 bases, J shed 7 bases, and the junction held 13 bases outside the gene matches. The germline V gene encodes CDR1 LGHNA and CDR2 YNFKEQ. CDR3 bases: TGTGCCAGCAGCCAATCGGGTAGCGGGGGGGCCCCGGGTAATGAGCAGTTCTTC. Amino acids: CASSQSGSGGAPGNEQFF.

DNA for the CDR3: TGTGCCAGCAGTTCCCGAGAATTGGGGGACTATGGCTACACCTTC. Protein product: CASSSRELGDYGYTF. V usage is TRBV6-1 and J usage is TRBJ1-2; perhaps TRBD1 as D (5 bases). The CDR3 sequence is 15 residues long. CDR1 MNHNS and CDR2 SASEGT come from the germline V gene. With 5 bases removed from V and 3 bases from J, the gap between germline ends came to 16 bases.

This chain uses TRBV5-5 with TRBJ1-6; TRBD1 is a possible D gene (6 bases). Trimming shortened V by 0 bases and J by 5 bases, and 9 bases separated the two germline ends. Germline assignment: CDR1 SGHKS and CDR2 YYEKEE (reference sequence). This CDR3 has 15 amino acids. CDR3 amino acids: CASSLGQGNNSPLHF. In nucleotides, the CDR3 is TGTGCCAGCAGCTTGGGCCAGGGGAATAATTCACCCCTCCACTTT.

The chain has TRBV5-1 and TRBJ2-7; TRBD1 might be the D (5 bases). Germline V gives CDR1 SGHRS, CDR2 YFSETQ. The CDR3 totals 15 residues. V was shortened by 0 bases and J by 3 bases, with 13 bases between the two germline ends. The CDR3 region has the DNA TGCGCCAGCAGCTTGGGTGAGGACACTCTCTACGAGCAGTACTTC. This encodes CASSLGEDTLYEQYF.

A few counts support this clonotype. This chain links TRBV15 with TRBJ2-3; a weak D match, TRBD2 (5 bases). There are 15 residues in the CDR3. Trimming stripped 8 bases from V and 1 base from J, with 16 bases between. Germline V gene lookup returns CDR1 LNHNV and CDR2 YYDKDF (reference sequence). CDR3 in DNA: TGTGCCACCGGGAGCGACCACACAGGCACAGATACGCAGTATTTT. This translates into CATGSDHTGTDTQYF.

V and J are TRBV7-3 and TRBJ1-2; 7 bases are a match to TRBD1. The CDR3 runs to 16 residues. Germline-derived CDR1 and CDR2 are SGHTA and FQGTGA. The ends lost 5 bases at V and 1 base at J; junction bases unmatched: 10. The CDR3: CASSPGTENFNYGYTF. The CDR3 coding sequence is TGTGCCAGCAGCCCCGGGACAGAGAACTTTAACTATGGCTACACCTTC.

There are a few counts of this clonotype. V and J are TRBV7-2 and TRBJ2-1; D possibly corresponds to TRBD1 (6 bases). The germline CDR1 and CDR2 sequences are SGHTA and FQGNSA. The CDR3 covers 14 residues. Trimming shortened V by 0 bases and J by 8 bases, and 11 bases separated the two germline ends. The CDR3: CASSLAGAWDEQFF. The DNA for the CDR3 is TGTGCCAGCAGCTTAGCGGGGGCATGGGATGAGCAGTTCTTC. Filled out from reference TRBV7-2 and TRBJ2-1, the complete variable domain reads GAGVSQSPSNKVTEKGKDVELRCDPISGHTALYWYRQSLGQGLEFLIYFQGNSAPDKSGLPSDRFSAERTGGSVSTLTIQRTQQEDSAVYLCASSLAGAWDEQFFGPGTRLTVL.

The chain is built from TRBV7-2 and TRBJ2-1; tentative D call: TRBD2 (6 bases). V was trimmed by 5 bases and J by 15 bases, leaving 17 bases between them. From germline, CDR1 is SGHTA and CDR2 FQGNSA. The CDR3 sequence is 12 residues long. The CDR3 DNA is TGTGCCAGCAGCGCGGGACCCCGATCTTGGTTCTTC. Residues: CASSAGPRSWFF.

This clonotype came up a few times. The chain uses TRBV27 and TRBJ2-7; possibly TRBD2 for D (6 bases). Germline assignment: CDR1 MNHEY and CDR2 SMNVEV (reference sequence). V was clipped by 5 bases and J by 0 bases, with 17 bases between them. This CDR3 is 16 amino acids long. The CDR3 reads CASSPFMGTGSYEQYF. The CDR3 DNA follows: TGTGCCAGCAGTCCATTTATGGGGACTGGCTCCTACGAGCAGTACTTC.

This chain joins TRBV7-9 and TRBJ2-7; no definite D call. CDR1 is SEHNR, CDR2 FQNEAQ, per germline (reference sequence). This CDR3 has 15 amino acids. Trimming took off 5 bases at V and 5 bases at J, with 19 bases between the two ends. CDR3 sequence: CASSGWGTSLHEQYF. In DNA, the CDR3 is TGTGCCAGCAGCGGATGGGGTACCAGTCTACACGAGCAGTACTTC. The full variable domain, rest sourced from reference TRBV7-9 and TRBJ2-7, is DTGVSQNPRHKITKRGQNVTFRCDPISEHNRLYWYRQTLGQGPEFLTYFQNEAQLEKSRLLSDRFSAERPKGSFSTLEIQRTEQGDSAMYLCASSGWGTSLHEQYFGPGTRLTVT.

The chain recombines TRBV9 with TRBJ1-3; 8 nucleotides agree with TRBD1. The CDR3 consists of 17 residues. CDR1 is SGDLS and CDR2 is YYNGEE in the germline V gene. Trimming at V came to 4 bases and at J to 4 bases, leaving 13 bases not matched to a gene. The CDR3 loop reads CASSPVPGQGNGNTIYF. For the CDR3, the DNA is TGTGCCAGCAGCCCTGTACCCGGACAGGGCAACGGAAACACCATATATTTT.

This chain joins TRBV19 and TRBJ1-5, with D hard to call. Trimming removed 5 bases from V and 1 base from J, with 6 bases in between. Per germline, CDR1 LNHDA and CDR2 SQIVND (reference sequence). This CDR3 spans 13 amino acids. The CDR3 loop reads CASSLQSNQPQHF. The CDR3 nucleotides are TGTGCCAGTAGTTTACAGAGCAATCAGCCCCAGCATTTT.

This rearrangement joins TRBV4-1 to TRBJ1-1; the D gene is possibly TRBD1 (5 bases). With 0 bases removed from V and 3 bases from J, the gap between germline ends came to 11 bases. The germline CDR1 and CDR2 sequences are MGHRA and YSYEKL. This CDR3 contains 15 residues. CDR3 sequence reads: CASSQETGLYTEAFF. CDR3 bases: TGCGCCAGCAGCCAAGAAACGGGACTGTACACTGAAGCTTTCTTT.

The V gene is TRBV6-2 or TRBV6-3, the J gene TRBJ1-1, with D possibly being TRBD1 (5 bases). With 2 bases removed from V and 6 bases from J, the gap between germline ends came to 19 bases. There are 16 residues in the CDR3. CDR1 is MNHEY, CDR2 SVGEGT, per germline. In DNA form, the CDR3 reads TGTGCCAGCAGTTACCCTAATTATGACAGACGGGCTGAAGCTTTCTTT. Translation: CASSYPNYDRRAEAFF.

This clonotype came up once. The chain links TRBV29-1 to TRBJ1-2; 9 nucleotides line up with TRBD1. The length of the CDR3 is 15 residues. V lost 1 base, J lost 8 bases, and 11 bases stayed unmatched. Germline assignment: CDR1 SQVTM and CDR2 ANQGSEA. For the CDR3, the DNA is TGCAGCGTTGAAGTTCTTGGGACAGGGTTGCGCGGCTACACCTTC. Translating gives CSVEVLGTGLRGYTF.

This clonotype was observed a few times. CDR3 nucleotide sequence: TGTGCCAGTCGGTCGGGGGGGCTGAAGACCCAGTACTTC. Amino acids: CASRSGGLKTQYF. This rearrangement joins TRBV19 to TRBJ2-5; 8 bases fit TRBD2. CDR3 length: 13 residues. The germline V gene encodes CDR1 LNHDA and CDR2 SQIVND (reference sequence). With V trimmed by 8 bases and J by 6 bases, 8 bases remained unmatched.